This T cell receptor (beta chain) was identified during a study of T cells in Graves' hyperthyroidism and ophthalmopathy. V trimming: 6 bases; J trimming: 4 bases; junction bases outside the gene matches: 7. Germline assignment: CDR1 DFQATT and CDR2 SNEGSKA (reference sequence). The CDR3 totals 14 residues. Amplified TCR beta CDR3 regions derived from RNA transcripts. The TCR CDR3 was amplified in a first-round RT-PCR using the HTBI primer set. TCRdb itself ran the multiplex PCR reads through MiXCR, one entry per CDR3 protein. Of 500,000 to 600,000 distinct CDR3 sequences in the sample, over 45% were seen once.

Source material: peripheral blood or thyroid tissue (not recorded which). This sequence originates from an adult woman with Graves' disease, either hyperthyroidism or ophthalmopathy (not recorded which). The genes are TRBV20-1 and TRBJ1-3; TRBD1 agrees at 9 bases. The CDR3 DNA is TGCAGTGCACGACAGGGGGGGTACGGAAACACCATATATTTT. Protein sequence: CSARQGGYGNTIYF.